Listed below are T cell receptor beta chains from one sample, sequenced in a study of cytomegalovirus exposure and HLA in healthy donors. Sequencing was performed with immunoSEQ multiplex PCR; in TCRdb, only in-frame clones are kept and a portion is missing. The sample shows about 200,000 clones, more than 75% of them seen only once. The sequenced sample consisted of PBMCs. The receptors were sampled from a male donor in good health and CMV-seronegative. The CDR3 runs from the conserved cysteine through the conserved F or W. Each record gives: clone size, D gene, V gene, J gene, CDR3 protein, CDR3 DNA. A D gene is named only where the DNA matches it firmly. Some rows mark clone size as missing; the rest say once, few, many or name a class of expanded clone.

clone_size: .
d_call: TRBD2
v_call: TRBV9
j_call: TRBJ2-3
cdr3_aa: CASSVYGTSPDTQYF
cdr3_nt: TGTGCCAGCAGCGTCTACGGGACTAGCCCGGATACGCAGTATTTT

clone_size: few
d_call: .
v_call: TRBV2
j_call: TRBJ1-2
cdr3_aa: CASSEAPADYGYTF
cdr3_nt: TGTGCCAGCAGTGAGGCTCCCGCAGACTATGGCTACACCTTC

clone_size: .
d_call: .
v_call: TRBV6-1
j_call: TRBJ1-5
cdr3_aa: CASTFISVSNQPQHF
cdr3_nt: TGTGCCAGCACCTTCATAAGCGTTAGCAATCAGCCCCAGCATTTT

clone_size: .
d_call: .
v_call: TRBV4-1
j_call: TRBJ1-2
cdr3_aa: CASSQDPKSANYGYTF
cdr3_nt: TGCGCCAGCAGCCAAGATCCAAAGTCGGCTAACTATGGCTACACCTTC

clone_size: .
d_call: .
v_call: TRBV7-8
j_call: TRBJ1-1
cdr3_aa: CASSLESGFMNTEAFF
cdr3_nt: TGTGCCAGCAGCTTAGAATCAGGGTTCATGAACACTGAAGCTTTCTTT

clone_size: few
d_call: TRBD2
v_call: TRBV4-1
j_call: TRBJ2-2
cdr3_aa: CASSQIAGDPGELFF
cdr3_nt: TGCGCCAGCAGCCAAATAGCGGGAGACCCCGGGGAGCTGTTTTTT

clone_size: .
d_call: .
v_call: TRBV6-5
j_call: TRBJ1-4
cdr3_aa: CASSYGGADEKLFF
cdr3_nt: TGTGCCAGCAGTTACGGCGGGGCAGATGAAAAACTGTTTTTT

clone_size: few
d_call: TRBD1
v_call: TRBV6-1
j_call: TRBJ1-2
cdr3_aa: CASSARDSRIYGYTF
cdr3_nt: TGTGCCAGCAGCGCCAGGGACAGTCGGATCTATGGCTACACCTTC

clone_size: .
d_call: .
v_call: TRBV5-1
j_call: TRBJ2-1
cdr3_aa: CASSRMGPVNEQFF
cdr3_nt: TGCGCCAGCAGCCGGATGGGGCCCGTTAATGAGCAGTTCTTC

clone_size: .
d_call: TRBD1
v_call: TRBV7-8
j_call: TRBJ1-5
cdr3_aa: CASSRLGTGSLGNQPQHF
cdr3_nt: TGTGCCAGCAGCCGCCTTGGGACAGGGTCGTTGGGCAATCAGCCCCAGCATTTT

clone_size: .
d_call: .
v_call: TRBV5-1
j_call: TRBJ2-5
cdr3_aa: CASSIGHRDVEQYF
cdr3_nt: TGCGCCAGCAGCATAGGGCACAGGGACGTTGAGCAGTACTTC

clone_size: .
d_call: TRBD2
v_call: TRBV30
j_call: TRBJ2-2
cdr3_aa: CAWTSGLTGELFF
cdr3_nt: TGTGCCTGGACTAGCGGGCTCACCGGGGAGCTGTTTTTT

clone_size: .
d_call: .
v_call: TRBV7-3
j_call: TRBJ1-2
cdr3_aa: CASSSTREANYGYTF
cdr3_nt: TGTGCCAGCAGCTCCACCCGGGAGGCTAACTATGGCTACACCTTC

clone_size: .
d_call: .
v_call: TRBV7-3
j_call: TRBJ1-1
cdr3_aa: CASSPADLTEAFF
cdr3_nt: TGTGCCAGCAGCCCAGCGGACCTCACTGAAGCTTTCTTT

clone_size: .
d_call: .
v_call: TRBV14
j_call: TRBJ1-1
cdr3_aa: CASSQDRATEAFF
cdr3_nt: TGTGCCAGCAGCCAAGACAGGGCTACTGAAGCTTTCTTT

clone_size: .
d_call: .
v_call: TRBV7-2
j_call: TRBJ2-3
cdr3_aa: CASSLARLARTDTQYF
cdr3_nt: TGTGCCAGCAGCTTAGCGCGCCTAGCTCGCACAGATACGCAGTATTTT

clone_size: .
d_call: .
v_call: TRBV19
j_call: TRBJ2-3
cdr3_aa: CASSRLVPSTDTQYF
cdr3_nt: TGTGCCAGTAGTAGGCTTGTTCCTAGCACAGATACGCAGTATTTT

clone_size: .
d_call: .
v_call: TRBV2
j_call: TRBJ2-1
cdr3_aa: CASTGEAAEQFF
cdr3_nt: TGTGCCAGCACGGGGGAGGCTGCTGAGCAGTTCTTC